A single sample gave rise to the 17 T cell receptor beta chains below, sequenced in a study of Ad26.COV2.S vaccination and SARS-CoV-2 variants. Measured with immunoSEQ multiplex PCR; TCRdb has only the in-frame clones, and not every one. The sample includes about 250,000 clones, 70% to 90% of them seen just once. Treatment here: approximately 18 received Ad26.COV2.S at low or high dose, single or two shots; several received placebo; per-sample allocation not given. Sampling occurred on day 63 after the first vaccine or placebo injection. This specimen was peripheral blood, taken in a trial of Ad26.COV2.S vaccine versus placebo. Receptor source: a person aged 18-65 years who received the Ad26.COV2.S COVID-19 vaccine or a placebo.

This chain joins TRBV19 and TRBJ1-3; D is perhaps TRBD1 (5 bases). The V end was cut by 6 bases, the J end by 0 bases, with 9 bases between. This CDR3 comprises 14 residues. Germline CDR1 LNHDA, CDR2 SQIVND (reference sequence). The CDR3 nucleotides read TGTGCCAGTAGAGACAGCAGCTCTGGAAACACCATATATTTT. It specifies CASRDSSSGNTIYF.

In regard to this clone: The same CDR3 also results from other DNA sequences found in this sample. V usage is TRBV5-4 and J usage is TRBJ2-1, with D maybe TRBD2 (5 bases). The CDR3 has 15 residues. Looked up from germline, CDR1 is SGHNT and CDR2 is YYREEE (reference sequence). The V end lost 2 bases, the J end lost 0 bases, and 9 bases lay between the germline ends. In DNA form, the CDR3 reads TGTGCCAGCAGCTTTCTAGGGAGCTCCTACAATGAGCAGTTCTTC. Translation gives CASSFLGSSYNEQFF.

This chain links TRBV5-6 with TRBJ2-5; D is possibly TRBD1 (6 bases). Trimming pared 4 bases from V and 4 bases from J, leaving 11 bases between. From germline, CDR1 is SGHDT and CDR2 YYEEEE. The CDR3 covers 13 residues. The CDR3 nucleotides read TGTGCCAGCAGCCAGGACAGAGCAGAGACCCAGTACTTC. Protein sequence: CASSQDRAETQYF. Using reference TRBV5-6 and TRBJ2-5 for the parts outside the CDR3, the full variable domain is DAGVTQSPTHLIKTRGQQVTLRCSPKSGHDTVSWYQQALGQGPQFIFQYYEEEERQRGNFPDRFSGHQFPNYSSELNVNALLLGDSALYLCASSQDRAETQYFGPGTRLLVL.

The genes are TRBV5-1 and TRBJ1-3; D gene unclear. V was cut by 1 base and J by 1 base, with 9 bases left in between. CDR1 and CDR2 from the germline V gene are SGHRS and YFSETQ. The CDR3 has 15 amino acids. CDR3 region: CASSLRRASGNTIYF. The CDR3 nucleotides read TGCGCCAGCAGCTTGAGAAGGGCGTCTGGAAACACCATATATTTT.

Written as DNA, the CDR3 is TGTGCCAGCAGTGAATATGGGGCTCCTAACTATGGCTACACCTTC. It encodes CASSEYGAPNYGYTF. The chain is built from TRBV25-1 and TRBJ1-2; D perhaps matches TRBD1 (5 bases). This CDR3 has 15 amino acids. CDR1 MGHDK and CDR2 SYGVNS come from the germline V gene. V lost 0 bases and J 0 bases, leaving 8 bases between the germline ends.

V and J are TRBV7-9 and TRBJ2-1; D possibly uses TRBD1 or TRBD2 (6 bases each). CDR3 size: 13 residues. Germline V gives CDR1 SEHNR, CDR2 FQNEAQ (reference sequence). The germline V and J ends were trimmed by 4 bases and 6 bases, with 10 bases remaining between them. The CDR3 reads CASSSGGLNEQFF. The CDR3 DNA is TGTGCCAGCAGCTCCGGGGGCCTCAATGAGCAGTTCTTC.

This clone was counted a few times. The rearrangement joins TRBV2 to TRBJ2-3; 7 bases map to TRBD1. This CDR3 is 14 amino acids long. The V gene's germline CDR1 is SNHLY and CDR2 FYNNEI. Germline trimming cut 5 bases from V and 1 base from J; bases unmatched to any gene: 3. The CDR3 region has the DNA TGTGCCAGCAGTTTAACAGGGGGCACAGATACGCAGTATTTT. Protein sequence: CASSLTGGTDTQYF. Full variable domain (rest looked up from reference TRBV2 and TRBJ2-3): EPEVTQTPSHQVTQMGQEVILRCVPISNHLYFYWYRQILGQKVEFLVSFYNNEISEKSEIFDDQFSVERPDGSNFTLKIRSTKLEDSAMYFCASSLTGGTDTQYFGPGTRLTVL.

The chain combines TRBV4-3 with TRBJ1-1; no reliable D call. V gave up 5 bases and J gave up 1 base, with 11 bases separating them. CDR3 size: 14 residues. Germline CDR1 is LGHNA and CDR2 is YSLEER. The CDR3 DNA reads as TGCGCCAGCAGCGAGCAGAACAGGAACACTGAAGCTTTCTTT. Translating it yields CASSEQNRNTEAFF.

The chain combines TRBV30 with TRBJ2-5, with TRBD1 matching over 7 bases. V lost 2 bases to trimming and J lost 1 base; unmatched junction nucleotides: 1. Germline V lookup: CDR1 GTSNPN, CDR2 SVGIG (reference sequence). There are 13 residues in the CDR3. CDR3: CAWSRDSQETQYF. DNA of the CDR3: TGTGCCTGGAGTCGGGACAGCCAAGAGACCCAGTACTTC.

The rearrangement links TRBV6-5 to TRBJ1-1, with unresolved D. The CDR3 runs 12 residues. Germline values: CDR1 MNHEY, CDR2 SVGAGI. As DNA, the CDR3 is TGTGCTGTGGGCAGGCTAAACACTGAAGCTTTCTTT. Its protein is CAVGRLNTEAFF.

This chain joins TRBV4-2 and TRBJ1-2; D not resolved. The V gene lost 1 base and the J gene lost 2 bases, with 11 bases spanning the gap. CDR3 length: 15 residues. Germline V gene sequence: CDR1 LGHNA, CDR2 YNFKEQ. The CDR3 DNA reads TGTGCCAGCAGCCAAGGAGCCTCTTCCAACTATGGCTACACCTTC. Translating gives CASSQGASSNYGYTF.

The V and J genes are TRBV3-1 (or the pseudogene TRBV3-2) and TRBJ2-1, with 8 nucleotides matching TRBD2. CDR1 is LGHDT, CDR2 YNNKEL, per germline (reference sequence). This CDR3 has 17 amino acids. Trimming cost V 0 bases and J 9 bases; bases outside gene matches: 13. The DNA for the CDR3 is TGTGCCAGCAGCCAAGAGTGGCGGGAGGCCCCCAGGGGTGAGCAGTTCTTC. The encoded protein is CASSQEWREAPRGEQFF.

This chain links TRBV30 with TRBJ2-7; D unclear. Germline CDR1 is GTSNPN and CDR2 is SVGIG (reference sequence). The CDR3 is 11 amino acids. The V gene lost 5 bases and the J gene lost 1 base, with 6 bases spanning the gap. CDR3 protein: CAWGVSYEQYF. The CDR3 DNA reads TGTGCCTGGGGGGTATCCTACGAGCAGTACTTC. Based on the CDR3 plus reference TRBV30 and TRBJ2-7, the full variable domain is SQTIHQWPATLVQPVGSPLSLECTVEGTSNPNLYWYRQAAGRGLQLLFYSVGIGQISSEVPQNLSASRPQDRQFILSSKKLLLSDSGFYLCAWGVSYEQYFGPGTRLTVT.

This clone was seen more than once but under ten times. The J gene is TRBJ1-2, the V gene TRBV18; no reliable D call. Germline loops: CDR1 KGHSH, CDR2 LQKENI. The CDR3 length is 14 residues. V lost 3 bases and J lost 2, with 10 bases in between. The CDR3 sequence: CASSPTTRNYGYTF. The CDR3, as DNA: TGTGCCAGCTCACCCACAACCCGAAACTATGGCTACACCTTC.

V and J are TRBV4-2 and TRBJ2-2; no definite D call. The CDR3 is 14 amino acids. Germline V gene data show CDR1 as LGHNA and CDR2 as YNFKEQ. V gave up 1 base and J gave up 5 bases, with 8 bases separating them. DNA for the CDR3: TGTGCCAGCAGCCAAGCTCCCTGGACCGGGGAGCTGTTTTTT. Translating gives CASSQAPWTGELFF.

The chain joins TRBV21-1 to TRBJ2-7. TRBV21-1 is a listed pseudogene. CDR3 length: 15 residues. The CDR3: CASSAHPGLFYEQYV. CDR3 nucleotide sequence: TGTGCCAGCAGCGCCCACCCGGGGCTGTTTTACGAGCAGTACGTC.

The genes are TRBV6-6 and TRBJ2-1, with 8 bases matching TRBD2. The length of the CDR3 is 16 residues. With V trimmed by 6 bases and J by 9 bases, 16 bases remained unmatched. The germline V gene has CDR1 MNHNY and CDR2 SVGAGI (reference sequence). In DNA, the CDR3 is TGTGCCAGCAGCGACCCCGGGAGGGCCAATATTCTTGAGCAGTTCTTC. Its protein product is CASSDPGRANILEQFF.